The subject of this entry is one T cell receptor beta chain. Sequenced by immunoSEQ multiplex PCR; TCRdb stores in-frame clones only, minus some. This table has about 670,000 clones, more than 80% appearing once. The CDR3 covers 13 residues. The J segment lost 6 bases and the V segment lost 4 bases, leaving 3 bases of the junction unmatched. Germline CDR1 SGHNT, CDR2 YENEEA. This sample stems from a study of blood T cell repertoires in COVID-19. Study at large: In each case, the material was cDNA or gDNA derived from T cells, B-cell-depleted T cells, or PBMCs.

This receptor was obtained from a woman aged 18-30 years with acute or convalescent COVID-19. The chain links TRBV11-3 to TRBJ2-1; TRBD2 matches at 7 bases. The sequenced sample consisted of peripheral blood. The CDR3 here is CASSSPGGNEQFF. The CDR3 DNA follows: TGTGCCAGCAGCTCTCCGGGGGGCAATGAGCAGTTCTTC.